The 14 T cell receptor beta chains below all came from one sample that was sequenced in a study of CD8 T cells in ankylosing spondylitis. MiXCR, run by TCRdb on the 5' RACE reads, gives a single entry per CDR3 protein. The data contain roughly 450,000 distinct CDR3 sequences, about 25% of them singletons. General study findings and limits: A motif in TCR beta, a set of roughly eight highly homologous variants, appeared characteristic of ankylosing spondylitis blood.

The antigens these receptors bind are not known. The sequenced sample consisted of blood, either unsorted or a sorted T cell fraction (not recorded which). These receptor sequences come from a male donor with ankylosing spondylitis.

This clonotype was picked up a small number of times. The CDR3 nucleotides are TGCGCCAGCAGCTTGGGTTCGGGGGAGAACTATGGCTACACCTTC. Its protein product is CASSLGSGENYGYTF. This rearrangement joins TRBV5-1 to TRBJ1-2, with a weak D call TRBD1 (5 bases). The CDR3 sequence is 15 residues long. CDR1 and CDR2 from the germline V gene are SGHRS and YFSETQ. V lost 0 bases and J lost 2, with 11 bases in between.

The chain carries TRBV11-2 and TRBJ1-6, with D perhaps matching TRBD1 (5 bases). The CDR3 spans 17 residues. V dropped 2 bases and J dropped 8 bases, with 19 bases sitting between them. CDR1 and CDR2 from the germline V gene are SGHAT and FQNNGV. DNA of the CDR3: TGTGCCAGCAGCTTAATTCCCCGGGCCAGGGCGGATTCACCCCTCCACTTT. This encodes CASSLIPRARADSPLHF.

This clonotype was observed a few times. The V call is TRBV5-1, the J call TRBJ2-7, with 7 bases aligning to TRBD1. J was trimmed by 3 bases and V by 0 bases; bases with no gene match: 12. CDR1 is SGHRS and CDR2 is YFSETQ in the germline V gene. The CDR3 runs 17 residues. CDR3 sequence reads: CASSLGFRGQDVYEQYF. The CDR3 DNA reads TGCGCCAGCAGCTTGGGGTTTCGAGGACAGGACGTCTACGAGCAGTACTTC.

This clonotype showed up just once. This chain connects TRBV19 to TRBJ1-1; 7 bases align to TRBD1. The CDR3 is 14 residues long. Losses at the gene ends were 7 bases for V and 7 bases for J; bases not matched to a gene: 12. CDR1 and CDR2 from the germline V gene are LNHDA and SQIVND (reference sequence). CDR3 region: CASTVGDRSGEAFF. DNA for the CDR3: TGTGCCAGTACCGTAGGGGACAGATCGGGTGAAGCTTTCTTT.

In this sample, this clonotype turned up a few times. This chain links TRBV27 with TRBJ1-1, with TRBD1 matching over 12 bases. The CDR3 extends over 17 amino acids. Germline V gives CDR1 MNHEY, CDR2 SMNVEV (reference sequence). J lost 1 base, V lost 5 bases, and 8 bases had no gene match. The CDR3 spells CASSQGDRGRWNTEAFF. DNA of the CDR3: TGTGCCAGCAGTCAGGGGGACAGGGGGCGTTGGAACACTGAAGCTTTCTTT.

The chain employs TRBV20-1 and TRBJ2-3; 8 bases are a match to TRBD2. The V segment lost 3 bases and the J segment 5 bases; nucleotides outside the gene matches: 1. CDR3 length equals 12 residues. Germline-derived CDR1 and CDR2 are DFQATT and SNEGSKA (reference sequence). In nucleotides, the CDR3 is TGCAGTGCTAGTCTAGCGGGAGATACGCAGTATTTT. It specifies CSASLAGDTQYF.

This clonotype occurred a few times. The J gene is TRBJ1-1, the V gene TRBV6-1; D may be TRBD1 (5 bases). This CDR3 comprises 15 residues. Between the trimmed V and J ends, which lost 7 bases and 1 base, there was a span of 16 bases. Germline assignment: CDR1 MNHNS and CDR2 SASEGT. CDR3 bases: TGTGCCAGCACCGGGGGGGGTCTAAAGAACACTGAAGCTTTCTTT. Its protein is CASTGGGLKNTEAFF.

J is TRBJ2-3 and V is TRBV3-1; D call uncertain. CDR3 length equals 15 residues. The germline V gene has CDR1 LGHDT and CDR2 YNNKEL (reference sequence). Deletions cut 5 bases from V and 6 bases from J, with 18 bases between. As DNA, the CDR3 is TGTGCCAGCAGCGGCGGAGTCTCCCAGGTGGATACGCAGTATTTT. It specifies CASSGGVSQVDTQYF.

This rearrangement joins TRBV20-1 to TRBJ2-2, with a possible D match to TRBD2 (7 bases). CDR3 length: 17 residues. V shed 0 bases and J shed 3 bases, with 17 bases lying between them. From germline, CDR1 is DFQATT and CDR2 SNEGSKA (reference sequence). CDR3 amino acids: CSARDGGGQSYTGELFF. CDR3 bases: TGCAGTGCTAGAGATGGGGGGGGCCAGTCATACACCGGGGAGCTGTTTTTT.

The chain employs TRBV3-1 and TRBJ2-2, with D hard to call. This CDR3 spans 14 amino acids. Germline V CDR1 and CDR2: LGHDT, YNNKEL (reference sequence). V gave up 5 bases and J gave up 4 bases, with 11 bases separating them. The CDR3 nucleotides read TGTGCCAGCAGCTCATCGGACCCCACCGGGGAGCTGTTTTTT. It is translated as CASSSSDPTGELFF.

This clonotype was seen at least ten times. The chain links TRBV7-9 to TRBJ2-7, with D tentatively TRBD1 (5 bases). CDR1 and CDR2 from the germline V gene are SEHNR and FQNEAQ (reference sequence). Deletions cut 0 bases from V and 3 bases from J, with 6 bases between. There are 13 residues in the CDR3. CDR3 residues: CASSLAGVYEQYF. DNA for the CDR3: TGTGCCAGCAGCTTAGCAGGGGTCTACGAGCAGTACTTC.

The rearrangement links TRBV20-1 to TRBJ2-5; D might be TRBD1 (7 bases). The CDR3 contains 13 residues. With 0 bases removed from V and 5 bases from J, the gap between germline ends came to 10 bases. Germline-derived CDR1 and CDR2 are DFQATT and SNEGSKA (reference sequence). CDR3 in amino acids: CSAREPGGETQYF. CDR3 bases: TGCAGTGCTAGAGAACCAGGGGGGGAGACCCAGTACTTC.

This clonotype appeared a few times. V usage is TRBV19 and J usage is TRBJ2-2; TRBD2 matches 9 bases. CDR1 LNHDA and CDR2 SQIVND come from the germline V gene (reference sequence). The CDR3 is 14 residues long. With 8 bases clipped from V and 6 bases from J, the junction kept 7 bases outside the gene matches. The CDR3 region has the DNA TGTGCCAGTCGTCCTAGCGGGACGTCCGGGGAGCTGTTTTTT. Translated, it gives CASRPSGTSGELFF.

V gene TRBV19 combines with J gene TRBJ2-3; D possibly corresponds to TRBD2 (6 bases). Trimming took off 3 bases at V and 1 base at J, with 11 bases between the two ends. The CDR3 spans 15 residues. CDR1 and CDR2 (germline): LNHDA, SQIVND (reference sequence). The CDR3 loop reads CASSMSASGTDTQYF. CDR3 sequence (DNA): TGTGCCAGTAGTATGTCGGCTAGCGGCACAGATACGCAGTATTTT.